A selection of T cell receptor beta chains follows, all from one sample in a study of neoadjuvant anti-PD-1 for oral cavity cancer. Produced via immunoSEQ multiplex PCR; TCRdb's table is partial and in-frame only. The profile shows approximately 5,400 clones, approximately 53% of them singletons. The sequenced sample was tumor tissue, obtained after nivolumab (anti-PD-1) treatment. These TCRs come from a person aged 35-79 years with oral cavity squamous cell carcinoma. Both conserved end residues are part of each CDR3. The D gene is left open where the match is weak. The size entry is marked missing in some rows and otherwise reads once, few, many or a size class.

NA	TRBV5-6	NA	TRBJ1-4	CASSLGPGTLNEKLFF	TGTGCCAGCAGCCTTGGACCTGGGACCCTTAATGAAAAACTGTTTTTT
NA	TRBV6-1	NA	TRBJ1-2	CASTSGRVYGYTF	TGTGCCAGCACATCAGGGAGGGTCTATGGCTACACCTTC
few	TRBV19	NA	TRBJ2-5	CASSIGRIGQETQYF	TGTGCCAGTAGTATAGGGCGTATCGGCCAAGAGACCCAGTACTTC
NA	TRBV7-2	NA	TRBJ2-3	CASSSYMDTQYF	TGTGCCAGCAGCTCTTACATGGATACGCAGTATTTT
NA	TRBV7-9	TRBD2	TRBJ2-3	CATKTSGGRTDTQYF	TGTGCCACCAAAACTAGCGGGGGGCGCACAGATACGCAGTATTTT
NA	TRBV27	NA	TRBJ1-5	CASGQGDQPQHF	TGTGCCAGCGGTCAGGGTGATCAGCCCCAGCATTTT
NA	TRBV9	NA	TRBJ2-2	CASSVMAGTGELFF	TGTGCCAGCAGCGTAATGGCAGGAACCGGGGAGCTGTTTTTT
NA	TRBV6-1	NA	TRBJ1-4	CASNLGGDEKLFF	TGTGCCAGCAACCTAGGGGGGGATGAAAAACTGTTTTTT
NA	TRBV5-1	NA	TRBJ2-1	CASSSGGIGSGINNEQFF	TGCGCCAGCAGCTCAGGGGGTATCGGTAGCGGCATAAACAATGAGCAGTTCTTC
NA	TRBV11-2	TRBD1	TRBJ1-1	CASSSPGTGALNTEAFF	TGTGCCAGCAGCTCTCCCGGGACAGGAGCTTTGAACACTGAAGCTTTCTTT
NA	TRBV25-1	NA	TRBJ1-1	CASSAPHPGLVNTEAFF	TGTGCCAGCAGTGCCCCTCATCCGGGCCTAGTTAACACTGAAGCTTTCTTT
NA	TRBV19	TRBD2	TRBJ2-3	CASSRGTSGSSDTQYF	TGTGCCAGTAGTAGAGGGACTAGCGGGAGTTCAGATACGCAGTATTTT
NA	TRBV15	NA	TRBJ1-5	CATSRDRVENQPQHF	TGTGCCACCAGCAGAGATAGGGTCGAGAATCAGCCCCAGCATTTT
NA	TRBV4-1	NA	TRBJ2-7	CASSPWGGGNEQYF	TGCGCCAGCAGCCCCTGGGGAGGAGGGAACGAGCAGTACTTC
NA	TRBV5-1	TRBD1	TRBJ1-1	CASRPPGQPFLNTEAFF	TGCGCCAGCAGACCTCCGGGACAGCCGTTTTTGAACACTGAAGCTTTCTTT
NA	TRBV5-4	TRBD1	TRBJ2-5	CASMLGTASQETQYF	TGTGCCAGCATGCTTGGGACAGCTAGTCAAGAGACCCAGTACTTC
NA	TRBV14	NA	TRBJ2-2	CASSQVAGGRNTGELFF	TGTGCCAGCAGCCAAGTGGCTGGGGGGAGGAACACCGGGGAGCTGTTTTTT
few	TRBV11-2	NA	TRBJ2-1	CASSRTYNEQFF	TGTGCCAGCAGCCGGACCTACAATGAGCAGTTCTTC
NA	TRBV7-9	NA	TRBJ2-1	CASSFSGTSEQFF	TGTGCCAGCAGCTTTTCGGGGACTTCCGAGCAGTTCTTC
NA	TRBV7-2	TRBD2	TRBJ2-1	CASSFGRRGVQFF	TGTGCCAGCAGCTTTGGGCGGCGGGGGGTGCAGTTCTTC
few	TRBV27	TRBD1	TRBJ1-2	CASSPRGQGYGYTF	TGTGCCAGCAGCCCCCGAGGACAGGGCTATGGCTACACCTTC
NA	TRBV5-5	NA	TRBJ2-3	CASTISVDTQYF	TGTGCCAGCACCATCTCGGTGGATACGCAGTATTTT
NA	TRBV5-6	NA	TRBJ1-2	CASSLPQGTYGYTF	TGTGCCAGCAGCCTGCCGCAGGGGACCTATGGCTACACCTTC
NA	TRBV12-5	TRBD2	TRBJ2-2	CASGLGGGETTGELFF	TGTGCTAGTGGTTTGGGCGGGGGGGAGACAACCGGGGAGCTGTTTTTT
NA	TRBV29-1	NA	TRBJ1-2	CSADSIYGYTF	TGCAGCGCCGACAGCATCTATGGCTACACCTTC
NA	TRBV6-1	TRBD1	TRBJ2-1	CASSGDRSFSYNEQFF	TGTGCCAGCAGTGGGGACAGGTCCTTTTCCTACAATGAGCAGTTCTTC